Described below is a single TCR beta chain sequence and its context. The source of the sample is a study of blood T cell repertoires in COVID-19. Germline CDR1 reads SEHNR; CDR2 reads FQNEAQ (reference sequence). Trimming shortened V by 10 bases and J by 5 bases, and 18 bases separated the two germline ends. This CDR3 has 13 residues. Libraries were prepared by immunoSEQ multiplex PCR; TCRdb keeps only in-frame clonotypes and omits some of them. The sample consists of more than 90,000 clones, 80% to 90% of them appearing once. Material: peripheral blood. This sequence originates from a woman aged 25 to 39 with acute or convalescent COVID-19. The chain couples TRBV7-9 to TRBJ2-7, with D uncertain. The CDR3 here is CATTWAENHEQYF. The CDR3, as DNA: TGTGCCACCACATGGGCAGAGAACCACGAGCAGTACTTC.